This T cell receptor (beta chain) derives from a study of T cells in Graves' hyperthyroidism and ophthalmopathy. Study observations and caveats: Ophthalmopathy was predicted by the model a median of roughly 6.6 months ahead of onset.

Participants, patients aged 18 to 65, had newly diagnosed hyperthyroidism with a duration under 2 months. PBMCs were sourced from less than 13 ml fresh peripheral blood. Amplification targeted TCR beta CDR3 regions from RNA transcripts. Carried out on the TCR CDR3, a first-round RT-PCR used the HTBI primer set. TCRdb reanalysed the multiplex PCR reads using MiXCR and keeps one entry per CDR3 protein. This sample has about 400,000 distinct CDR3 sequences; 15% to 19% occur once, and the top ten carry about 14%. At least ten counts were recorded for this clonotype. Its antigen is undetermined. The CDR3 is 12 amino acids. With 2 bases removed from V and 8 bases from J, the gap between germline ends came to 6 bases. From germline, CDR1 is LGHDT and CDR2 YNNKEL (reference sequence).

This chain connects TRBV3-1 to TRBJ2-2; D is unclear. Sequencing input: blood. This TCR derives from a young woman with Graves' hyperthyroidism. The CDR3 region has the DNA TGTGCCAGCAGCCAATTGCTTGGGGAGCTGTTTTTT. This codes for CASSQLLGELFF.